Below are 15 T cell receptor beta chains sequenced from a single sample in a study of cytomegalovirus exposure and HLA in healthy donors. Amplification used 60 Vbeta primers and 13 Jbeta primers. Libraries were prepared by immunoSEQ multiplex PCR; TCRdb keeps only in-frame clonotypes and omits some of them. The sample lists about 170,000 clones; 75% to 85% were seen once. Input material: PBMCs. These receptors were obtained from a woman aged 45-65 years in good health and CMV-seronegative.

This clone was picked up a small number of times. The CDR3 DNA is TGTGCCAGCAGTTATCAGGGAAGTAGTGGCTACACCTTC. Protein: CASSYQGSSGYTF. V gene TRBV2 combines with J gene TRBJ1-2; perhaps TRBD1 as D (5 bases). The CDR3 totals 13 residues. Germline CDR1 SNHLY, CDR2 FYNNEI. The V gene lost 5 bases and the J gene lost 7 bases, with 14 bases spanning the gap.

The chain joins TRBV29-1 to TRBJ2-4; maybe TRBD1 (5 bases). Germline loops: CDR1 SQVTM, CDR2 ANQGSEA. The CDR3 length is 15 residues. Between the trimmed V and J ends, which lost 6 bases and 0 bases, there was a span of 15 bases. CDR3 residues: CSVTDTRLAKNIQYF. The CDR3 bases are TGCAGCGTGACGGACACCCGCCTAGCCAAAAACATTCAGTACTTC.

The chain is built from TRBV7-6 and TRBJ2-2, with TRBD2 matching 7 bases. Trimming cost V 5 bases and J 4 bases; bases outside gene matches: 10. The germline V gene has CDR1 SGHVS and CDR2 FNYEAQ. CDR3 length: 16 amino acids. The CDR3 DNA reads TGTGCCAGCAGCCGCGGGGCGGGAGTGTCCACCGGGGAGCTGTTTTTT. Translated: CASSRGAGVSTGELFF.

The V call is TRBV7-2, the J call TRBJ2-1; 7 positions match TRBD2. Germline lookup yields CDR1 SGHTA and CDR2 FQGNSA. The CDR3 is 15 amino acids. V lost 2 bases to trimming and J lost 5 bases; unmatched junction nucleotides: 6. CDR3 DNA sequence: TGTGCCAGCAGCTTACGGCTAGCGGCCAACAATGAGCAGTTCTTC. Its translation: CASSLRLAANNEQFF. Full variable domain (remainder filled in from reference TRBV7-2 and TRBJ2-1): GAGVSQSPSNKVTEKGKDVELRCDPISGHTALYWYRQSLGQGLEFLIYFQGNSAPDKSGLPSDRFSAERTGGSVSTLTIQRTQQEDSAVYLCASSLRLAANNEQFFGPGTRLTVL.

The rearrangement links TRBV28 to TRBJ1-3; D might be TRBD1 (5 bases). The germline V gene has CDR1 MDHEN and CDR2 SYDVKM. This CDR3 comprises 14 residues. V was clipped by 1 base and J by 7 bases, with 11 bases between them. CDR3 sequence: CASSLLGKGNTIYF. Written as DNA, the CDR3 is TGTGCCAGCAGTTTATTGGGCAAGGGGAACACCATATATTTT.

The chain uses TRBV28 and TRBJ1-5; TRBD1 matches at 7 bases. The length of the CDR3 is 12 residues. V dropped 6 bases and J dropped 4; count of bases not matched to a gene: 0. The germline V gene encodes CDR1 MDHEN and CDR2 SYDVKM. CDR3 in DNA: TGTGCCAGCAGGACAGGGAATCAGCCCCAGCATTTT. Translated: CASRTGNQPQHF. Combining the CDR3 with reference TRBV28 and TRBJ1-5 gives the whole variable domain DVKVTQSSRYLVKRTGEKVFLECVQDMDHENMFWYRQDPGLGLRLIYFSYDVKMKEKGDIPEGYSVSREKKERFSLILESASTNQTSMYLCASRTGNQPQHFGDGTRLSIL.

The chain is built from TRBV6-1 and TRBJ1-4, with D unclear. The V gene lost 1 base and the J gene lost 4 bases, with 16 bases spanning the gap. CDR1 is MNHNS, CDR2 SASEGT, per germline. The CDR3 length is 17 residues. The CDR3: CASSEGRLSGGNEKLFF. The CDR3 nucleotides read TGTGCCAGCAGTGAAGGTCGTTTAAGCGGTGGTAATGAAAAACTGTTTTTT.

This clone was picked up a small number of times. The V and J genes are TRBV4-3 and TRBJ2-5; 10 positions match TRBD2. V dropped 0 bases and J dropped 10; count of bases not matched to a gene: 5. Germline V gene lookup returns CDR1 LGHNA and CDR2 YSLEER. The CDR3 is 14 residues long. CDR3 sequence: CASSQESSGSVQYF. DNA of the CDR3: TGCGCCAGCAGCCAAGAGTCTAGCGGGAGTGTCCAGTACTTC.

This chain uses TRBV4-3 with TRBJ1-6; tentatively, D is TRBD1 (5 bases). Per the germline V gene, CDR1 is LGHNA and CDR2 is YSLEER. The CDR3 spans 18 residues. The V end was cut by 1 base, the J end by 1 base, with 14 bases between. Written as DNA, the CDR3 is TGCGCCAGCAGCCAAGTCGTATCAGGGAAGTCCTATAATTCACCCCTCCACTTT. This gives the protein CASSQVVSGKSYNSPLHF.

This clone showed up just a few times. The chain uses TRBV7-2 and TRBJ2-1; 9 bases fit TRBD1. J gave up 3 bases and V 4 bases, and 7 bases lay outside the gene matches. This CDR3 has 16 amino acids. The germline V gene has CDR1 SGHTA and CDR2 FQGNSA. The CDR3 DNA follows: TGTGCCAGCAGCTCTAAAGACAGGGGGGGCTACAATGAGCAGTTCTTC. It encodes CASSSKDRGGYNEQFF.

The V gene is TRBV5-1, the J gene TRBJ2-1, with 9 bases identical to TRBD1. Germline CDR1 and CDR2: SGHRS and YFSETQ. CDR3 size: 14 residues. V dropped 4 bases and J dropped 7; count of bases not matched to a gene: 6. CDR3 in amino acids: CASSPRDRANEQFF. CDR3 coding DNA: TGCGCCAGCAGCCCGCGGGACAGGGCGAATGAGCAGTTCTTC.

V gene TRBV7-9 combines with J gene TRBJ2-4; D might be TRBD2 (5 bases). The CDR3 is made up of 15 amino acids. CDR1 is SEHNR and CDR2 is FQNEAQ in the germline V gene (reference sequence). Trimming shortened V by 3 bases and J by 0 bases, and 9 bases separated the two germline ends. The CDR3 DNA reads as TGTGCCAGCAGCTTCCCGGGGTTAGCCAAAAACATTCAGTACTTC. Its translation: CASSFPGLAKNIQYF.

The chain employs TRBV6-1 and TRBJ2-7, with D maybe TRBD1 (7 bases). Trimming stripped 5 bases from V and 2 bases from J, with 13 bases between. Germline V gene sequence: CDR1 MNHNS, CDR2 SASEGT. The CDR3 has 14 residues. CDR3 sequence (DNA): TGTGCCAGCAGTCCGGGGGACAGTCCCTACGAGCAGTACTTC. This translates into CASSPGDSPYEQYF.

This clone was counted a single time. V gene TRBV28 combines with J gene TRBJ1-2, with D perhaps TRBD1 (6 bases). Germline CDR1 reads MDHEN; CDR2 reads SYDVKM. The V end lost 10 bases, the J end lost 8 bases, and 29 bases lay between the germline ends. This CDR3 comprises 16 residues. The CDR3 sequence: CAITSFPSTGLSGYTF. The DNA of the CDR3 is TGTGCCATCACCAGTTTCCCTTCAACAGGGCTGAGCGGCTACACCTTC.

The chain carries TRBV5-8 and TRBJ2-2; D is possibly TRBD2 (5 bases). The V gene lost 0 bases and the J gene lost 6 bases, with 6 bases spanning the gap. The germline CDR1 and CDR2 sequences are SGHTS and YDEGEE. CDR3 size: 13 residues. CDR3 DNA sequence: TGTGCCAGCAGCTTGGTGGGAGCCGGGGAGCTGTTTTTT. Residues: CASSLVGAGELFF.